The next 25 T cell receptor beta chains were all read from a single sample in a study of blood T cell repertoires in COVID-19. The assay was immunoSEQ multiplex PCR, and TCRdb's table has in-frame clones only and misses some. The table shows some 250,000 clones, with approximately 85% occurring only once. The sample comprised peripheral blood. Source of these receptors: a woman aged 25-40 years with acute or convalescent COVID-19.

The chain carries TRBV12-3 or TRBV12-4 and TRBJ2-7, with no clear D. V was pared by 3 bases and J by 6 bases, with 9 bases between. This CDR3 contains 12 residues. CDR3 region: CASSFLVREQYF. CDR3 bases: TGTGCCAGCAGTTTTTTAGTCCGCGAGCAGTACTTC.

This clone showed up just once. The V gene is TRBV19, the J gene TRBJ2-7, with 8 nucleotides matching TRBD1. CDR1 is LNHDA, CDR2 SQIVND, per germline (reference sequence). The V gene end was trimmed by 3 bases and the J gene end by 3 bases; junction bases not matched to a gene: 13. This CDR3 comprises 17 residues. The CDR3 DNA is TGTGCCAGTAGTATGCTCCGGACAGGGAGTTTGTTCTACGAGCAGTACTTC. It encodes CASSMLRTGSLFYEQYF.

The V and J genes are TRBV24-1 and TRBJ2-2; 7 nucleotides agree with TRBD1. CDR1 is KGHDR and CDR2 is SFDVKD in the germline V gene. The V segment lost 6 bases and the J segment 4 bases; nucleotides outside the gene matches: 4. This CDR3 contains 14 residues. The CDR3 DNA reads TGTGCCACCAGTACCGGGACAGTCACCGGGGAGCTGTTTTTT. Translation: CATSTGTVTGELFF.

This clone was seen just once. The chain joins TRBV30 to TRBJ2-7; 8 bases line up with TRBD2. With 1 base clipped from V and 6 bases from J, the junction kept 5 bases outside the gene matches. Germline V gene sequence: CDR1 GTSNPN, CDR2 SVGIG (reference sequence). The CDR3 is 13 residues long. The CDR3, as DNA: TGTGCCTGGAGTGGCACGGGACTAGGCGAGCAGTACTTC. Its translation is CAWSGTGLGEQYF.

The chain carries TRBV7-2 and TRBJ2-1; perhaps TRBD1 as D (5 bases). The CDR3 runs 14 residues. The V and J ends lost 5 bases and 6 bases respectively, with 14 bases between them. Germline V gives CDR1 SGHTA, CDR2 FQGNSA. The CDR3 nucleotides are TGTGCCAGCAGCAAGAGACAGATAATCAATGAGCAGTTCTTC. Its protein is CASSKRQIINEQFF.

V is TRBV6-5 and J is TRBJ1-2; D is possibly TRBD1 (5 bases). Trimming removed 7 bases from V and 5 bases from J, with 14 bases in between. Germline V lookup: CDR1 MNHEY, CDR2 SVGAGI. The CDR3 extends over 13 amino acids. CDR3 DNA: TGTGCCAGCACTCCCGGCGGGGGATATGGCTACACCTTC. Its translation is CASTPGGGYGYTF.

This clone has a single count. The rearrangement links TRBV5-1 to TRBJ2-5, with D hard to call. Germline assignment: CDR1 SGHRS and CDR2 YFSETQ. V was clipped by 0 bases and J by 5 bases, with 5 bases between them. CDR3 size: 12 residues. The CDR3 spells CASSLGPETQYF. For the CDR3, the DNA is TGCGCCAGCAGCTTGGGTCCGGAGACCCAGTACTTC.

The gene calls are TRBV27 and TRBJ2-2; TRBD1 agrees at 8 bases. V trimming: 6 bases; J trimming: 7 bases; junction bases outside the gene matches: 4. Germline V lookup: CDR1 MNHEY, CDR2 SMNVEV (reference sequence). The CDR3 extends over 13 amino acids. The CDR3 loop reads CASRETGVGELFF. CDR3 nucleotides: TGTGCCAGCAGGGAGACAGGGGTCGGGGAGCTGTTTTTT.

This clone was seen only once. The V and J genes are TRBV7-3 and TRBJ2-1; 14 bases agree with TRBD2. Trimming took 5 bases from V and 3 from J; bases not matched to a gene: 0. Germline V lookup: CDR1 SGHTA, CDR2 FQGTGA. CDR3 length equals 15 residues. The CDR3 DNA sequence: TGTGCCAGCAGCGGGACTAGCGGGAGCTACAATGAGCAGTTCTTC. Protein: CASSGTSGSYNEQFF.

The CDR3 spells CSVEGRATDTQYF. The CDR3 DNA reads TGCAGCGTTGAGGGGAGGGCCACAGATACGCAGTATTTT. V and J are TRBV29-1 and TRBJ2-3; 7 nucleotides line up with TRBD2. Losses at the gene ends were 3 bases for V and 2 bases for J; bases not matched to a gene: 2. Germline-derived CDR1 and CDR2 are SQVTM and ANQGSEA. The CDR3 totals 13 residues.

The gene calls are TRBV3-1 (or the pseudogene TRBV3-2) and TRBJ2-3, with D possibly TRBD2 on 6 matching bases. Germline assignment: CDR1 LGHDT and CDR2 YNNKEL (reference sequence). The CDR3 spans 20 residues. V was cut by 0 bases and J by 0 bases, with 22 bases left in between. This chain's CDR3 is CASSQDYPSAGRTSTDTQYF. As DNA, the CDR3 is TGTGCCAGCAGCCAAGACTATCCTAGCGCGGGGAGGACTAGCACAGATACGCAGTATTTT.

This clone was seen only once. The rearrangement uses TRBV19 and TRBJ2-7, with 16 nucleotides matching TRBD2. This CDR3 is built from 17 residues. The trim removed 5 bases at V and 0 bases at J, leaving 4 bases unmatched. Germline loops: CDR1 LNHDA, CDR2 SQIVND (reference sequence). The CDR3 DNA sequence: TGTGCCAGTAGTCCGGGACTAGCGGGAGGGCCCTCCTACGAGCAGTACTTC. Translated: CASSPGLAGGPSYEQYF.

For the CDR3, the DNA is TGCGCCAGCAGCTTGACTAGCCCACACAATGAGCAGTTCTTC. The encoded protein is CASSLTSPHNEQFF. The chain employs TRBV5-1 and TRBJ2-1, with a possible D match to TRBD2 (6 bases). V lost 1 base to trimming and J lost 5 bases, with 10 bases between them. From germline, CDR1 is SGHRS and CDR2 YFSETQ. CDR3 length: 14 residues.

This clone is a singleton in its sample. The V call is TRBV19, the J call TRBJ2-1; 16 positions agree with TRBD2. Looked up from germline, CDR1 is LNHDA and CDR2 is SQIVND (reference sequence). With V trimmed by 4 bases and J by 7 bases, 10 bases remained unmatched. There are 18 residues in the CDR3. The CDR3 loop is CASSTQRGLAGGRNEQFF. The CDR3 DNA sequence: TGTGCCAGTAGTACCCAACGGGGACTAGCGGGAGGGAGGAATGAGCAGTTCTTC. The full variable domain, with the rest looked up from reference TRBV19 and TRBJ2-1, is DGGITQSPKYLFRKEGQNVTLSCEQNLNHDAMYWYRQDPGQGLRLIYYSQIVNDFQKGDIAEGYSVSREKKESFPLTVTSAQKNPTAFYLCASSTQRGLAGGRNEQFFGPGTRLTVL.

The chain is built from TRBV4-1 and TRBJ1-1, with TRBD1 as a possible D gene (5 bases). The V and J ends lost 5 bases and 1 base respectively, with 11 bases between them. The CDR3 extends over 14 amino acids. Germline CDR1 reads MGHRA; CDR2 reads YSYEKL. CDR3: CASSYGGENTEAFF. As DNA, the CDR3 is TGCGCCAGCAGCTACGGAGGGGAGAACACTGAAGCTTTCTTT.

The V gene is TRBV12-5, the J gene TRBJ2-1; 12 nucleotides line up with TRBD2. The junction had 2 bases not matched to a gene; V was cut back by 5 bases and J by 0 bases. This CDR3 has 16 residues. Germline V gene data show CDR1 as LGHNT and CDR2 as FRNRAP. This CDR3 reads CASGGLAGPSYNEQFF. Written as DNA, the CDR3 is TGTGCTAGTGGTGGACTAGCGGGGCCCTCCTACAATGAGCAGTTCTTC.

The rearrangement links TRBV7-9 to TRBJ2-7, with 8 nucleotides matching TRBD2. The junction had 4 bases not matched to a gene; V was cut back by 8 bases and J by 1 base. The CDR3 is made up of 13 amino acids. Germline CDR1 is SEHNR and CDR2 is FQNEAQ (reference sequence). The DNA for the CDR3 is TGTGCCAGCGCACTAGCGGCATCCTACGAGCAGTACTTC. Encoded protein: CASALAASYEQYF.

The chain couples TRBV5-1 to TRBJ2-3; 10 positions match TRBD2. CDR3 length equals 16 residues. Germline CDR1 reads SGHRS; CDR2 reads YFSETQ. J lost 3 bases, V lost 4 bases, and 8 bases had no gene match. The DNA for the CDR3 is TGCGCCAGCAGCCCGAACATACTAGCGGGAACAGATACGCAGTATTTT. Residues: CASSPNILAGTDTQYF.

The chain employs TRBV3-1 (or the pseudogene TRBV3-2) and TRBJ1-3; D uncertain. V shed 4 bases and J shed 0 bases, with 10 bases lying between them. Germline V gene sequence: CDR1 LGHDT, CDR2 YNNKEL (reference sequence). The CDR3 consists of 15 residues. The chain's CDR3 is CASSRDGISGNTIYF. The CDR3 bases are TGTGCCAGCAGCCGAGACGGGATCTCTGGAAACACCATATATTTT.

This clone was detected once. V is TRBV6-5 and J is TRBJ2-7, with a weak D call TRBD1 (5 bases). This CDR3 spans 15 amino acids. CDR1 and CDR2 (germline): MNHEY, SVGAGI. V was clipped by 5 bases and J by 2 bases, with 16 bases between them. In DNA, the CDR3 is TGTGCCAGCAGTCCCCAGGGTTCGAGGACCTACGAGCAGTACTTC. Translation: CASSPQGSRTYEQYF.

The rearrangement uses TRBV5-5 and TRBJ2-5; 7 positions match TRBD1. Trimming removed 2 bases from V and 2 bases from J; junction bases left unmatched: 12. The CDR3 consists of 17 residues. Germline loops: CDR1 SGHKS, CDR2 YYEKEE (reference sequence). CDR3 bases: TGTGCCAGCAGCTTCGGGACAGCCTCAACCTTACAAGAGACCCAGTACTTC. Residues: CASSFGTASTLQETQYF.

V is TRBV6-6 and J is TRBJ1-6; D might be TRBD1 (6 bases). V lost 6 bases and J 0 bases, leaving 6 bases between the germline ends. CDR1 is MNHNY, CDR2 SVGAGI, per germline (reference sequence). The CDR3 extends over 14 amino acids. The CDR3 is CASRDSSYNSPLHF. The CDR3 nucleotides are TGTGCCAGCAGGGACAGCTCCTATAATTCACCCCTCCACTTT.

The chain carries TRBV10-3 and TRBJ2-2; 7 bases align to TRBD2. V was clipped by 10 bases and J by 2 bases; unmatched bases: 13. Germline V gene lookup returns CDR1 ENHRY and CDR2 SYGVKD. The CDR3 has 16 residues. CDR3 residues: CASTAGATTNTGELFF. The DNA for the CDR3 is TGTGCCAGCACCGCGGGAGCCACTACAAACACCGGGGAGCTGTTTTTT.

V is TRBV27 and J is TRBJ1-6; D remains unclear. The CDR3 length is 15 residues. The V and J ends lost 8 bases and 6 bases respectively, with 17 bases between them. Per germline, CDR1 MNHEY and CDR2 SMNVEV (reference sequence). The CDR3 reads CASGPFSLSNSPLHF. DNA for the CDR3: TGTGCCAGCGGTCCGTTCTCTCTATCTAATTCACCCCTCCACTTT.

This rearrangement joins TRBV27 to TRBJ2-1; 12 bases fit TRBD2. This CDR3 is 15 amino acids long. The germline V gene has CDR1 MNHEY and CDR2 SMNVEV (reference sequence). The junction had 1 base not matched to a gene; V was cut back by 5 bases and J by 2 bases. CDR3 residues: CASSRTSGAYNEQFF. Here the CDR3 DNA reads TGTGCCAGCAGTCGGACTAGCGGGGCCTACAATGAGCAGTTCTTC.